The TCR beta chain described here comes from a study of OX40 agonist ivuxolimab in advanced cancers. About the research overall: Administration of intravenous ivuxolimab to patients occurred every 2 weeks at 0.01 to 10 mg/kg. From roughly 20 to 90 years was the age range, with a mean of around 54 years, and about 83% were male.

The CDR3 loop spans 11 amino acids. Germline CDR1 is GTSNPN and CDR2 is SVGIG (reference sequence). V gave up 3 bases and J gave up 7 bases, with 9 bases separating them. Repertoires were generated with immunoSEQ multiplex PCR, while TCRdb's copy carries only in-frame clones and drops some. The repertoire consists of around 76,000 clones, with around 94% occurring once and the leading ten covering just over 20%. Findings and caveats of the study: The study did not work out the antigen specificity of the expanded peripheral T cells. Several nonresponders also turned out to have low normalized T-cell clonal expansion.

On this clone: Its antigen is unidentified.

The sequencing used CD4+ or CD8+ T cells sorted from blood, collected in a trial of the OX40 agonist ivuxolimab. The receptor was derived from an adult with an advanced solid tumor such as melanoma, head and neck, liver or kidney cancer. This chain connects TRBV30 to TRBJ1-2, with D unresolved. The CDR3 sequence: CAWRGAGGYTF. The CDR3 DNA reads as TGTGCCTGGAGGGGAGCGGGTGGCTACACCTTC.